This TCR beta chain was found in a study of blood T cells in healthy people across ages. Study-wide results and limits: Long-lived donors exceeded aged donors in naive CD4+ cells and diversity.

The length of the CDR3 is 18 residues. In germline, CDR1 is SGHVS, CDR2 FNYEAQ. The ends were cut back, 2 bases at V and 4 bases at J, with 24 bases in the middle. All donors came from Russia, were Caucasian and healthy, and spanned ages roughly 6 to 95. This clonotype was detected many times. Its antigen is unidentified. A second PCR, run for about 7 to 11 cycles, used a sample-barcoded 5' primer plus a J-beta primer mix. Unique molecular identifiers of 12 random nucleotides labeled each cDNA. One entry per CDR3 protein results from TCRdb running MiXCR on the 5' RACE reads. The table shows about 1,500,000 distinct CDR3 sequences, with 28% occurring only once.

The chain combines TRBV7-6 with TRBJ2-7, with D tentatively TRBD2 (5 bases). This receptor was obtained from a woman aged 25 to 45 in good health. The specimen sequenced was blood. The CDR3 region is CASSLRERSPQSLYEQYF. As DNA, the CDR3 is TGTGCCAGCAGCTTAAGGGAGCGAAGCCCCCAATCCTTGTACGAGCAGTACTTC.